What follows is one T cell receptor beta chain and its context. Its antigen is undetermined. The repertoire was sequenced with immunoSEQ multiplex PCR; TCRdb's copy has only in-frame clones and lacks some. This table holds tens of thousands of clones, about 91% found once. The sample belongs to a study of a mutant IDH1 vaccine in newly diagnosed glioma. Study context: Mean patient age was roughly 43 years; roughly 62% were male and approximately 40% female. Patients previously underwent radiotherapy, temozolomide, or both, and most underwent both. Study-level points and caveats: Changes in the top peripheral T cell clonotypes seemingly had no bearing on pseudoprogression.

Specified time point: baseline, week 1 (first vaccination visit). Treatment here: pre-vaccination baseline after standard-of-care therapy. Donors had new WHO grade 3 or 4 IDH1-mutant, ATRX-lost astrocytomas. This clonotype was sampled from a man aged 50 or older with glioma. Sequences were derived from PBMCs, sampled from a glioma patient treated with radiotherapy, temozolomide or both.

CDR3 amino acids: CASSQAPPGEGETQYF. The CDR3 nucleotides are TGTGCCAGCAGCCAAGCCCCCCCGGGAGAGGGCGAGACCCAGTACTTC. J is TRBJ2-5 and V is TRBV4-2; a weak D match, TRBD2 (6 bases). Germline loops: CDR1 LGHNA, CDR2 YNFKEQ. V shed 1 base and J shed 5 bases, with 17 bases lying between them. There are 16 residues in the CDR3.